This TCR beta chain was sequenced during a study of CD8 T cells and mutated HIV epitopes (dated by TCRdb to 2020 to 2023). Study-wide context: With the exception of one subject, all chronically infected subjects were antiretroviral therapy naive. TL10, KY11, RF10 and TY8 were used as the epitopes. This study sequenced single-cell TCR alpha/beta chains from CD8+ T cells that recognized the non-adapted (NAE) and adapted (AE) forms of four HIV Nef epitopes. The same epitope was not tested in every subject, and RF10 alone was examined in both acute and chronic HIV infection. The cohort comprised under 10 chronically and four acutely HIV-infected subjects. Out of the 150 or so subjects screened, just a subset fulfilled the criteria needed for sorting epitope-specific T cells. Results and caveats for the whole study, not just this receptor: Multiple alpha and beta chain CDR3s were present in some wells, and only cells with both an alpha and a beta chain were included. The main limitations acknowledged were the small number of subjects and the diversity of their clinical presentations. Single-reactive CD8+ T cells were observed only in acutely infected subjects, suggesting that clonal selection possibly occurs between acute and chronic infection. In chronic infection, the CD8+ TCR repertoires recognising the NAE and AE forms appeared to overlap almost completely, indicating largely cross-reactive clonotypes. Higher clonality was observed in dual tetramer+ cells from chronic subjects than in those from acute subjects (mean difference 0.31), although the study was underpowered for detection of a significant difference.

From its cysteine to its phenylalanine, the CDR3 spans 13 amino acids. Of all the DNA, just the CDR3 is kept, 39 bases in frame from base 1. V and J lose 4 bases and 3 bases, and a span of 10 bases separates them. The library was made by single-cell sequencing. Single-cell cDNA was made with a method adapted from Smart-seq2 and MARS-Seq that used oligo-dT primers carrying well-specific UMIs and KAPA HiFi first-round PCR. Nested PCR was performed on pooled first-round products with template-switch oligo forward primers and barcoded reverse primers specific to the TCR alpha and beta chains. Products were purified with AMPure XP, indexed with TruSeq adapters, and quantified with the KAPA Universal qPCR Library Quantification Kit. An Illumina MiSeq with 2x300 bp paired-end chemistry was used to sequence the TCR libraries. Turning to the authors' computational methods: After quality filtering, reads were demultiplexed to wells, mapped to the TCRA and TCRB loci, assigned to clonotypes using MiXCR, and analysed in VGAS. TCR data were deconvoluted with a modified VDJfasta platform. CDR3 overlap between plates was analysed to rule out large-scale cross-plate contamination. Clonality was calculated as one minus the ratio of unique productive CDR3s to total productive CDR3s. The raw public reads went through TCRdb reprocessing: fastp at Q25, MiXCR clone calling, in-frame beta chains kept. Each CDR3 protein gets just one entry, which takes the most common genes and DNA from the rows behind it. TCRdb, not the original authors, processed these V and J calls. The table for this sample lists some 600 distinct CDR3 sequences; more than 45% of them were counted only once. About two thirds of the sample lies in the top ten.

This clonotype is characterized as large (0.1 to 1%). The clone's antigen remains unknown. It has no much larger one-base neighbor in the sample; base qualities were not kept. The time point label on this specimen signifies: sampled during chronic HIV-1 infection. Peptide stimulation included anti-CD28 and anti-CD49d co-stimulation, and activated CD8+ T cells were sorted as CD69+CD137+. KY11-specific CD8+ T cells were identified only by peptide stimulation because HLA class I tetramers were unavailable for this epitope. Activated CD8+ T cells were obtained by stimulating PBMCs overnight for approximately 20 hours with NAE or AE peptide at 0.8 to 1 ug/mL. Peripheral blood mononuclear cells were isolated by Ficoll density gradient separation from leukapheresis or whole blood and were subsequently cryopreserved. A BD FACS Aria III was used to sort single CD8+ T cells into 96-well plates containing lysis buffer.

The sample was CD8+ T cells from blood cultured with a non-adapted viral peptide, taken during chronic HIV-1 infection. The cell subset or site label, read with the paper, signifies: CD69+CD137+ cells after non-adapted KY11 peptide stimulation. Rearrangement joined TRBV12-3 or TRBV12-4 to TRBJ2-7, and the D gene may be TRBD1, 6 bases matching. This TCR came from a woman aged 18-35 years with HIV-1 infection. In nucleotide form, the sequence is TGTGCCAGCAGTTCGGACAGCTTCTACGAGCAGTACTTC. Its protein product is CASSSDSFYEQYF.